This T cell receptor (beta chain) was profiled in a study of metastatic and nonmetastatic thyroid tumors. About the research overall: It was across blood and tumor or nodule tissue from malignant and benign thyroid patients that repertoires were compared. Study-level results: Malignant thyroid tumors reportedly exceeded benign nodules significantly in TCR beta diversity, with the difference appearing in blood and tumor.

There are 18 residues in the CDR3. CDR1 and CDR2 (germline): MNHNY, SVGAGI (reference sequence). With 0 bases clipped from V and 0 bases from J, the junction kept 8 bases outside the gene matches. Per the authors' pipeline: Researchers built a distant-metastasis classifier for papillary thyroid cancer that drew on CDR3 differences across clinicopathological groups. Using MiXCR, TCRdb re-called clones from the PCR reads. The V and J calls reflect TCRdb's pipeline rather than the authors' work. The data hold 10,000 to 15,000 clones, with over 25% observed a single time. Note on this clone: Its antigen is unidentified.

Patients were all untreated before their thyroid surgery. Material for sequencing was tumor tissue. The receptor comes from a male donor with papillary thyroid cancer or a benign thyroid nodule (not recorded which). Some clones in this sample may be carry-over from other donors' samples. J is TRBJ2-7 and V is TRBV6-6, with 10 nucleotides matching TRBD2. CDR3 sequence reads: CASSYSGLAGEVSYEQYF. DNA of the CDR3: TGTGCCAGCAGTTACTCGGGGCTAGCGGGAGAGGTCTCCTACGAGCAGTACTTC.